The TCR beta chain described here comes from a study of blood T cell repertoires in COVID-19. Study summary: COVID-19 samples, acute and convalescent, were from the United States, Italy and Spain. T cells, B-cell-depleted T cells, or PBMCs supplied cDNA or gDNA.

The V gene end was trimmed by 10 bases and the J gene end by 5 bases; junction bases not matched to a gene: 7. This CDR3 spans 12 amino acids. Germline V gene lookup returns CDR1 ENHRY and CDR2 SYGVKD. Data came from immunoSEQ multiplex PCR; TCRdb stores just in-frame clones and leaves some out. Here the sample spans approximately 300,000 clones, 85% to 90% being singletons. The chain carries TRBV10-3 and TRBJ2-7; 8 nucleotides align to TRBD1. Sequenced sample: peripheral blood. The TCR sequence derives from a woman aged 45-60 years with COVID-19, enrolled during active disease. DNA of the CDR3: TGTGCCACCTGGGACAGGCTCCACGAGCAGTACTTC. Translated, it gives CATWDRLHEQYF.